This T cell receptor beta chain was sequenced in a study of identifying expanded T cells in peripheral blood. Sequenced by immunoSEQ multiplex PCR; TCRdb stores in-frame clones only, minus some. Here the sample spans 85,000 to 90,000 clones, around 88% being singletons. General study points: Approximately two-week clone count variance significantly increased as total template count grew. Over two and four weeks, about 15 and 19 clones changed, versus around 1.2 between replicates.

This clone was seen once. Its antigen is still unknown. Healthy donors had no documented immune events, such as infections, while sampled. Per the germline V gene, CDR1 is KGHSH and CDR2 is LQKENI. V was pared by 3 bases and J by 8 bases, with 6 bases of the junction left unmatched. The CDR3 loop spans 13 amino acids. The chain employs TRBV18 and TRBJ1-1; 7 positions match TRBD1. The sample was blood. The source of this sequence is a person aged 18-69 years in good health. CDR3 in DNA: TGTGCCAGCTCACCCGCACAGGGGCGAGAAGCTTTCTTT. It is translated as CASSPAQGREAFF.